A selection of T cell receptor beta chains follows, all from one sample in a study of shared clonotypes between healthy human individuals. Some clones are missing from TCRdb's copy, which holds only in-frame ones; the method was immunoSEQ multiplex PCR. The repertoire holds about 660,000 clones, with 74% as singletons. The specimen was memory CD4+ T cells sorted from blood. The source is a woman between 25 and 40 years old in good health. Each CDR3 is given with its conserved first and last residue. Not all rows give a size; the values are once, few, many and, for expanded clones, a class.

j_call clone_size v_call cdr3_aa
TRBJ1-1 NA TRBV5-4 CASSPNKNTEAFF
TRBJ2-1 NA TRBV9 CASSVVAGKYNEQFF
TRBJ1-1 NA TRBV11-2 CASSLAISGGAAEAFF
TRBJ2-5 NA TRBV4-2 CASSQSGGAGRETQYF
TRBJ2-7 NA TRBV29-1 CSVEGDGYEQYF
TRBJ2-7 NA TRBV28 CASSAVRGRVRRETEQYF
TRBJ2-1 NA TRBV7-9 CASSLGSSLVNEQFF
TRBJ1-5 NA TRBV6-1 CAINRNRDSNQPQHF
TRBJ2-1 NA TRBV19 CASSGQGAYNEQFF
TRBJ2-7 NA TRBV28 CASSAGSSYEQYF
TRBJ2-1 NA TRBV15 CATSRDYGRDNEQFF
TRBJ2-3 NA TRBV7-6 CASSLARYSGVTDTQYF
TRBJ2-1 NA TRBV5-1 CASSLGSGSGPFNEQFF
TRBJ2-1 NA TRBV6-6 CASSYSGGTVTNEQFF
TRBJ2-1 NA TRBV28 CASTGVTMFF
TRBJ2-7 many TRBV4-2 CASSQDTWAGPRTYEQYF
TRBJ1-2 NA TRBV5-1 CASSLAGGGRYGYTF
TRBJ1-4 NA TRBV15 CATSRVRDTLATNEKLFF
TRBJ2-1 NA TRBV6-5 CASSSGSGYYNEQFF
TRBJ1-4 NA TRBV28 CASSSSRLTQGEKLFF
TRBJ2-1 NA TRBV27 CASSPAGGMRNEQFF
TRBJ1-2 NA TRBV2 CASTGVGHYGYTF
TRBJ1-5 NA TRBV18 CASSPLGLRQGGSNQPQHF
TRBJ1-1 NA TRBV4-2 CASSQDTGGTEAFF
TRBJ1-5 few TRBV4-1 CASSQALRWGNQPQHF
TRBJ2-7 NA TRBV28 CASNHRAGSYEQYF
TRBJ1-2 NA TRBV28 CASSLLPTTGGVGYTF